This TCR beta chain is from a study of blood T cell repertoires in COVID-19 (dated by TCRdb to about 2020). About the full investigation: Samples covering the acute and convalescent phases of COVID-19 were provided by collaborators in the United States, Italy and Spain. The repertoires were made available in a free public database intended to serve as a resource for research on the immune response to SARS-CoV-2. Sample metadata almost always included a de-identified subject ID, COVID-19 status, age in years and sex. Samples came from the ongoing ImmuneRACE study (first 160 participants) plus 1,254 subjects from 6 global collaborators. HLA class I and class II types, where available, came from metadata supplied by the sample provider rather than from assay-based typing. Subjects who had been exposed to COVID-19, were actively infected with it, or had recovered from it provided the deeply sampled blood TCRbeta repertoires that made up the dataset. The prospective study material was composed of cDNA or gDNA derived from T cells, B-cell-depleted T cells, or PBMCs.

This clone was seen a few times. Its binding antigen is unknown. Qualities for individual bases were not recorded, and no much larger clone is one base off. Overall study outcomes, separate from this receptor: The amount of clinical and demographic metadata varied by source and participant and was provided uncurated.

Collaborating institutions collected whole blood in K2EDTA tubes following their own protocols. For TCRbeta analysis, collaborators shipped samples as frozen whole blood, isolated PBMCs, or DNA extracted from either of those sample types. TCRbeta CDR3 regions were amplified from genomic DNA using the immunoSEQ Assay, a bias-controlled multiplex PCR. The authors' pipeline ran thus. Within the assay, amplification of reference gene primers was used to estimate how many nucleated cells each sample contained. Sequence reads were collapsed and filtered to measure the absolute abundance of every unique TCRbeta CDR3 rearrangement. For each sample, productive Simpson clonality was calculated as the square root of Simpson's diversity index over productive rearrangements. As stored in TCRdb, this immuneACCESS dataset retains in-frame rearrangements with V and J assigned. A fraction of the clones does not appear; measured against another copy, unresolved V genes explain less than half of the discrepancy, and the remainder lacks a known reason. Clone size and V and J calls were adopted from that table, with D and trimming inferred from the DNA. The sample includes some 120,000 clones, with around 87% observed a single time. Jointly, the top ten make up 25% to 35% of the sample.

The sequenced sample was peripheral blood. The TCR comes from a man aged 65 to 85 with active or convalescent COVID-19.

The CDR3 protein is CASSPLGQGYGYTF. The nucleotides are TGTGCCAGCTCCCCGCTTGGACAGGGGTATGGCTACACCTTC. The chain uses TRBV6-5 and TRBJ1-2, with 9 bases matching TRBD1. From cysteine to phenylalanine, the CDR3 is 14 amino acids long. Left in the record is the CDR3 DNA by itself, 42 bases read in frame from the first base. Reading the germline V gene gives CDR1 MNHEY and CDR2 SVGAGI. V ends up 8 bases short and J 5 bases short, with an unmatched junction base count of 9.